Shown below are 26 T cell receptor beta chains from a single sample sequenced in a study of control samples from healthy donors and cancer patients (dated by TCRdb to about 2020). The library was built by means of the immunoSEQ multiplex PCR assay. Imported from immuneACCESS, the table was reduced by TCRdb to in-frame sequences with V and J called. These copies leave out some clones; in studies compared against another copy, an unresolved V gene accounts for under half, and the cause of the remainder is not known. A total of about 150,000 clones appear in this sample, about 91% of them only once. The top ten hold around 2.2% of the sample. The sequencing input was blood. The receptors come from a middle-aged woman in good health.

The CDR3 region is CASSRDQQGAQYF. Here the CDR3 DNA reads TGTGCCAGCAGCCGGGACCAACAAGGGGCCCAGTACTTC. The chain recombines TRBV2 with TRBJ2-5; D is possibly TRBD1 or TRBD2 (5 bases each). Looked up from germline, CDR1 is SNHLY and CDR2 is FYNNEI. Trimming removed 6 bases at V and 9 bases at J, with 17 bases between. This CDR3 comprises 13 residues.

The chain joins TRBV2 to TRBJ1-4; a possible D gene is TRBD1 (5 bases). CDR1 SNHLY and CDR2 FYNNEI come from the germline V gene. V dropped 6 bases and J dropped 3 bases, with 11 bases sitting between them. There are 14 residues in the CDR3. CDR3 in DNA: TGTGCCAGCAGATACGGCAGGGCTAATGAAAAACTGTTTTTT. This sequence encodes CASRYGRANEKLFF.

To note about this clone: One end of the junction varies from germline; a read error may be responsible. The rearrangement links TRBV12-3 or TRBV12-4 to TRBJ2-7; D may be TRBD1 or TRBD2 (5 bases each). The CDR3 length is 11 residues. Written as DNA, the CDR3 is TGTGCCAGCAGGGGACCCTCGGAGCTGTACTTC. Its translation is CASRGPSELYF.

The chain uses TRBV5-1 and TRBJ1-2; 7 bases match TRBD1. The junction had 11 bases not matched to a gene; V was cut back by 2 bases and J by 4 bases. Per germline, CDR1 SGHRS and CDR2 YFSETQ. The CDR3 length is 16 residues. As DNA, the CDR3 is TGCGCCAGCAGCTTAGGGGAACAGGGGCGGAGCTATGGCTACACCTTC. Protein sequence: CASSLGEQGRSYGYTF.

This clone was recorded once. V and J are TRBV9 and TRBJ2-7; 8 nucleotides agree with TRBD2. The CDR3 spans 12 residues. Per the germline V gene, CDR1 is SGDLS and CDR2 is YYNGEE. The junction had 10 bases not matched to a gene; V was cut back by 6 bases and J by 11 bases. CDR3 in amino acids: CASTPPGGDKYF. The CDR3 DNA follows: TGTGCCAGCACCCCTCCGGGGGGGGATAAGTACTTC.

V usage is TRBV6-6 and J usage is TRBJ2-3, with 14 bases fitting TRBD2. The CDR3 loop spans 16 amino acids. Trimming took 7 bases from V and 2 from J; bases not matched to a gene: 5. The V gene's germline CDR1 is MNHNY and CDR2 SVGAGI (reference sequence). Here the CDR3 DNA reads TGTGCCAGCACCTGGACTAGCGGGGGGACCACAGATACGCAGTATTTT. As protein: CASTWTSGGTTDTQYF.

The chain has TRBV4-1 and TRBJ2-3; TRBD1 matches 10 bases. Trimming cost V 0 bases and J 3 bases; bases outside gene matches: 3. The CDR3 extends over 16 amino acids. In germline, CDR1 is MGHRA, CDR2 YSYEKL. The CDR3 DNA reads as TGCGCCAGCAGCCAAGATGGGACAGGGGTGACAGATACGCAGTATTTT. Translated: CASSQDGTGVTDTQYF.

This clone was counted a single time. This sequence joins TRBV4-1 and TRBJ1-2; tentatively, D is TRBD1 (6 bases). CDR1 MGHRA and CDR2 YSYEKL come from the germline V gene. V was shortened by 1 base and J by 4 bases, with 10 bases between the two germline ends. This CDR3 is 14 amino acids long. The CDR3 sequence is CASSQVGGAYGYTF. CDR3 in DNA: TGCGCCAGCAGCCAAGTTGGGGGGGCCTATGGCTACACCTTC.

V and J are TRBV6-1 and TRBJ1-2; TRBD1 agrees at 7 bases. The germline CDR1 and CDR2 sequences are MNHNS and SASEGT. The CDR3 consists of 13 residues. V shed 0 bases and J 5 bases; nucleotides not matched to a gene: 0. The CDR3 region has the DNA TGTGCCAGCAGTGAAGCGGGACAGTATGGCTACACCTTC. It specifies CASSEAGQYGYTF.

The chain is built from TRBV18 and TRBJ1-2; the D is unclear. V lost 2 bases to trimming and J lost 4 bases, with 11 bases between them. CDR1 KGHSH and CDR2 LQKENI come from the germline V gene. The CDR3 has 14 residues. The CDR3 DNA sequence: TGTGCCAGCTCACCAAGTGACATCTCCTATGGCTACACCTTC. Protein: CASSPSDISYGYTF.

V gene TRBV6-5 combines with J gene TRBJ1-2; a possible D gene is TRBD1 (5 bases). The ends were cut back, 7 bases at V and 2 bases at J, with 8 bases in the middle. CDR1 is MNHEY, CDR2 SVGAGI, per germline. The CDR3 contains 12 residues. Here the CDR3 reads CASIGDNYGYTF. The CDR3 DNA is TGTGCCAGCATCGGGGACAACTATGGCTACACCTTC.

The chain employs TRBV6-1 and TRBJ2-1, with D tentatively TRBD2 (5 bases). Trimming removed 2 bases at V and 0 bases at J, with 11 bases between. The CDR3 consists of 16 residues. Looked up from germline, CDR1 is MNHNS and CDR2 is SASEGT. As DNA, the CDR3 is TGTGCCAGCAGTGAAAGAGGGCAATACTCCTACAATGAGCAGTTCTTC. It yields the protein CASSERGQYSYNEQFF.

CDR3 region: CASSDDRVSGNTIYF. The DNA for the CDR3 is TGTGCCAGCAGTGACGATCGGGTTTCTGGAAACACCATATATTTT. The chain is built from TRBV25-1 and TRBJ1-3; the D is unclear. V gave up 3 bases and J gave up 1 base, with 10 bases separating them. This CDR3 has 15 amino acids. The germline V gene encodes CDR1 MGHDK and CDR2 SYGVNS.

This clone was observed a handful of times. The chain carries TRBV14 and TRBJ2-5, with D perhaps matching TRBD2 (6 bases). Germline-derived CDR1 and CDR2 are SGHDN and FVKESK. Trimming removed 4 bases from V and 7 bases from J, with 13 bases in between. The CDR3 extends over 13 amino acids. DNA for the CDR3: TGTGCCAGCAGCCCGGGACTCGACGGGACCCAGTACTTC. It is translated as CASSPGLDGTQYF.

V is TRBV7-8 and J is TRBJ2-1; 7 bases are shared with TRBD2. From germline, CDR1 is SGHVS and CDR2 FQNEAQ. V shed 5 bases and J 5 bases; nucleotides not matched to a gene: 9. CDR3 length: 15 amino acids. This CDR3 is CASSPPRSGDNEQFF. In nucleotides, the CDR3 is TGTGCCAGCAGCCCTCCCCGAAGCGGGGACAATGAGCAGTTCTTC.

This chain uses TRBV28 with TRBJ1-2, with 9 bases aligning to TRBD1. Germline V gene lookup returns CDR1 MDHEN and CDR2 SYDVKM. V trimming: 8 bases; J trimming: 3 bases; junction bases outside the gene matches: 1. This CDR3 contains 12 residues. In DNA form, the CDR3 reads TGTGCCAGCCGACAGGGGGACTATGGCTACACCTTC. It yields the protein CASRQGDYGYTF.

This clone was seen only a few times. Here the CDR3 DNA reads TGTGCCAGCAGTTACCGACCAACGGATGAGCAGTTCTTC. This translates into CASSYRPTDEQFF. The chain uses TRBV6-2 or TRBV6-3 and TRBJ2-1; no clear D gene. CDR1 and CDR2 (germline): MNHEY, SVGEGT. The V end was cut by 2 bases, the J end by 8 bases, with 10 bases between. The CDR3 spans 13 residues.

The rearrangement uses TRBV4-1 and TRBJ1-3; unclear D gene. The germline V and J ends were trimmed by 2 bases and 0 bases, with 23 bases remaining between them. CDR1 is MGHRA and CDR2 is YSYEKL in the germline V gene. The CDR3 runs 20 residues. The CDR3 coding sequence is TGCGCCAGCAGCCAACTAGGCCGGTCTGGCGTAAATCGCTCTGGAAACACCATATATTTT. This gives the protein CASSQLGRSGVNRSGNTIYF.

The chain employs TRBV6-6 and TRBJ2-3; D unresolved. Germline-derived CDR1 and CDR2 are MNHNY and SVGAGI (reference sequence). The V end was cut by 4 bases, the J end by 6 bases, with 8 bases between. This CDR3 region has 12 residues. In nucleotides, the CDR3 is TGTGCCAGCAGTTCAAGCCGGGATACGCAGTATTTT. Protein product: CASSSSRDTQYF.

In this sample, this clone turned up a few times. This CDR3 reads CASSPAVVGNQPQHF. In DNA, the CDR3 is TGTGCCAGCTCACCTGCGGTAGTGGGCAATCAGCCCCAGCATTTT. V is TRBV18 and J is TRBJ1-5; D remains ambiguous. Trimming took 3 bases from V and 2 from J, leaving 11 bases between them. In germline, CDR1 is KGHSH, CDR2 LQKENI. This CDR3 is built from 15 residues.

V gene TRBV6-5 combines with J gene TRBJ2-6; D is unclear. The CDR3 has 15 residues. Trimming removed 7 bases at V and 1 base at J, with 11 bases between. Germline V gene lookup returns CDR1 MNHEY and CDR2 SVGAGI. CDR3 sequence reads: CASTKELSGANVLTF. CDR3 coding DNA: TGTGCCAGCACCAAAGAGCTATCTGGGGCCAACGTCCTGACTTTC.

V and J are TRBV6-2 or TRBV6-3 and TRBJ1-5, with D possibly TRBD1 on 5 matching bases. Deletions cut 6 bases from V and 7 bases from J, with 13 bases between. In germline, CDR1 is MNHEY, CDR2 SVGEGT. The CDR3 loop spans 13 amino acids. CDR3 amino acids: CASSSFGGQPQHF. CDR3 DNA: TGTGCCAGCAGCTCCTTCGGGGGACAGCCCCAGCATTTT.

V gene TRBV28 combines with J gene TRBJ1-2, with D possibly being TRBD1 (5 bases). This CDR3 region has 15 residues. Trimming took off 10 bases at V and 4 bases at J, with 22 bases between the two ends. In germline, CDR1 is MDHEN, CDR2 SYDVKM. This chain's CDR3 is CATNSWRFGAYGYTF. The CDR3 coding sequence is TGTGCCACTAACTCTTGGAGGTTTGGGGCCTATGGCTACACCTTC.

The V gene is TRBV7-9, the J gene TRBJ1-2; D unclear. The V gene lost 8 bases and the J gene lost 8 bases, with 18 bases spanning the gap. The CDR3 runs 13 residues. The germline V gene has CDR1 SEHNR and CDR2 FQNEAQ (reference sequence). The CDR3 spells CASESTVRYGYTF. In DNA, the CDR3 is TGTGCCAGCGAAAGCACCGTTCGGTACGGCTACACCTTC. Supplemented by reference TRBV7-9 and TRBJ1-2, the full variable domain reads DTGVSQNPRHKITKRGQNVTFRCDPISEHNRLYWYRQTLGQGPEFLTYFQNEAQLEKSRLLSDRFSAERPKGSFSTLEIQRTEQGDSAMYLCASESTVRYGYTFGSGTRLTVV.

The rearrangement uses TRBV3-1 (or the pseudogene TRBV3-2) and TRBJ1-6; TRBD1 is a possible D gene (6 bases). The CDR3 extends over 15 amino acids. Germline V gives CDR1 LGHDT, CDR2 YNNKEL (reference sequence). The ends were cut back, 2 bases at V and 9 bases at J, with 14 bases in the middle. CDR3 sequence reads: CASSQSEQGASPLHF. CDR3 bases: TGTGCCAGCAGCCAATCGGAACAGGGAGCTTCACCCCTCCACTTT.

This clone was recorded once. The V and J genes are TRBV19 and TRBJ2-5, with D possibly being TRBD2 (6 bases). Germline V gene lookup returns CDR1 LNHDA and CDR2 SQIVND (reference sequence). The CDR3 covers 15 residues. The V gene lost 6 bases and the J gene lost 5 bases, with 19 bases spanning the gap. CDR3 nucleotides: TGTGCCAGTAGGCACGTGACGTGGGGGGACGAGACCCAGTACTTC. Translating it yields CASRHVTWGDETQYF.